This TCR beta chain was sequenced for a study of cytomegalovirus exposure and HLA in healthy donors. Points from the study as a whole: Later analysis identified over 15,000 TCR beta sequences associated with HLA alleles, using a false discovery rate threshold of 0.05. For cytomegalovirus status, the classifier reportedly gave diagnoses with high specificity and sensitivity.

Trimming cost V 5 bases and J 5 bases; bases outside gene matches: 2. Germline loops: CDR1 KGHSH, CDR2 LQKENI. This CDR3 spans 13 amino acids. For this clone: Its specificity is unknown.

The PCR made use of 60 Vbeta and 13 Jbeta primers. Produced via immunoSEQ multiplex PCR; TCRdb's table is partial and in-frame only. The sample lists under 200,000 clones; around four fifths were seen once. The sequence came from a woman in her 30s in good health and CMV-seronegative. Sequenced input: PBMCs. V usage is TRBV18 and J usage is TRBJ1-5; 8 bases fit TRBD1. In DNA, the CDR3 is TGTGCCAGCTCATTGGACAGGGATCAGCCCCAGCATTTT. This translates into CASSLDRDQPQHF.